Sequencing of this T cell receptor beta chain was carried out in a study of shared clonotypes between healthy human individuals. Overall study context: A couple of female and a few male donors aged 18 to 49 were enrolled.

V lost 0 bases to trimming and J lost 7 bases, with 4 bases between them. The CDR3 consists of 12 residues. Per the germline V gene, CDR1 is WSHSY and CDR2 is SAAADI. Only in-frame clones appear in the TCRdb table, and some are missing; sequencing was by immunoSEQ multiplex PCR. Among more than 500,000 clones listed, approximately 96% were seen once. Study-level findings and limits: Richness estimates generally favored naive over memory subsets. Non-shared clonotypes were found to have lower generation probabilities than the clonotypes that were shared by all four of the sorted-subset donors.

Worth noting for this clone: What it recognizes is unknown.

CD45RO negativity and positive selection for CCR7 defined naive CD8 cells, a population that excluded terminally differentiated effector memory CD45RA+ cells. The sequenced sample was naive CD8+ T cells sorted from blood. The chain recombines TRBV10-2 with TRBJ1-3; D call uncertain. The sequence was obtained from a woman aged 25 to 39 in good health. DNA for the CDR3: TGCGCCAGCAGTGAGTCGTCGAACACCATATATTTT. Encoded protein: CASSESSNTIYF.